This T cell receptor beta chain was identified during a study of cytotoxic CD8 clonotypes in ibrutinib-treated CLL. General study points: Measured clonality at baseline was greater than in age-matched healthy donors and tracked with circulating CD8+ T-cell counts.

A remark on this clone: The antigen remains unidentified.

Trimming cost V 5 bases and J 4 bases, with 9 bases left between them. This CDR3 is 13 amino acids long. Per germline, CDR1 SQVTM and CDR2 ANQGSEA. Clones were read by immunoSEQ multiplex PCR, and TCRdb kept only the in-frame ones, dropping some. The sample carries 45,000 or so clones, roughly three quarters recorded once. This sequence was found in a human donor with chronic lymphocytic leukemia. Sequenced material: PBMCs, taken after 12 months of ibrutinib treatment. The V call is TRBV29-1, the J call TRBJ2-6; D is ambiguous. In DNA, the CDR3 is TGCAGCGTTAGGGTCTCCGGGGCCAACGTCCTGACTTTC. The encoded protein is CSVRVSGANVLTF. The full variable domain, in which reference TRBV29-1 and TRBJ2-6 provide the parts outside the CDR3, is SAVISQKPSRDICQRGTSLTIQCQVDSQVTMMFWYRQQPGQSLTLIATANQGSEATYESGFVIDKFPISRPNLTFSTLTVSNMSPEDSSIYLCSVRVSGANVLTFGAGSRLTVL.